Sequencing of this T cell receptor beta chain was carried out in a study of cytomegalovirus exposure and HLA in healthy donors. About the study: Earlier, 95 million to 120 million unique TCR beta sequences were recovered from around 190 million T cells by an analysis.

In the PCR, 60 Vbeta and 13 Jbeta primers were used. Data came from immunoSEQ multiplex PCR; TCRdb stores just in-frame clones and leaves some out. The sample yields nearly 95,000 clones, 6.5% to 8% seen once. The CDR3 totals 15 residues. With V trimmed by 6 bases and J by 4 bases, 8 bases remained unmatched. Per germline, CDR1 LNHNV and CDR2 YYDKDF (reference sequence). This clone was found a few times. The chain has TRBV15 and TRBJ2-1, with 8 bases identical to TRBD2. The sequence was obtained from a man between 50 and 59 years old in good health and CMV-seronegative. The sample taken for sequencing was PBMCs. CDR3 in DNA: TGTGCCACCAGGGTAGTTAGCGGGAAATACAATGAGCAGTTCTTC. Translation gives CATRVVSGKYNEQFF. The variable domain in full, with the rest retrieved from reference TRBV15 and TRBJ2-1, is DAMVIQNPRYQVTQFGKPVTLSCSQTLNHNVMYWYQQKSSQAPKLLFHYYDKDFNNEADTPDNFQSRRPNTSFCFLDIRSPGLGDTAMYLCATRVVSGKYNEQFFGPGTRLTVL.